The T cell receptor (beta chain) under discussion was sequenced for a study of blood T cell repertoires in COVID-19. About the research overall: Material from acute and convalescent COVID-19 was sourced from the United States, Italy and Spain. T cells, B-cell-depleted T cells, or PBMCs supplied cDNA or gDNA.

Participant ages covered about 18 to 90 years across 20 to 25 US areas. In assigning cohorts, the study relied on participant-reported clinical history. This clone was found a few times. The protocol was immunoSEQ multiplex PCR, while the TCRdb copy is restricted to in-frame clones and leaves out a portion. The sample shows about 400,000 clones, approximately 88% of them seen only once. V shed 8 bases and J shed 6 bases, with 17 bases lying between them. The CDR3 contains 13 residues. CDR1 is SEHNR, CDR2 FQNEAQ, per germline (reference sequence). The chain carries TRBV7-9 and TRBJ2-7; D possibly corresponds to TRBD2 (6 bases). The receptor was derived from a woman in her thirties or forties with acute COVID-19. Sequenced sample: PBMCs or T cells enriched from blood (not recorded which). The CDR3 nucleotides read TGTGCCAGCGGCCTCCCGGGGGTTGGCGAGCAGTACTTC. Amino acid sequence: CASGLPGVGEQYF.